The source of this T cell receptor (beta chain) is a study of T cells in Graves' hyperthyroidism and ophthalmopathy. Across the study: Peripheral blood sampling occurred at initial diagnosis, before any treatment.

What was amplified from RNA transcripts were TCR beta CDR3 regions. Carried out on the TCR CDR3, a first-round RT-PCR used the HTBI primer set. TCRdb re-called the multiplex PCR reads with MiXCR, one entry per CDR3 protein. The data hold about 500,000 distinct CDR3 sequences, with roughly 16% observed a single time. There are 12 residues in the CDR3. V shed 8 bases and J 3 bases; nucleotides not matched to a gene: 6. Germline lookup yields CDR1 DFQATT and CDR2 SNEGSKA (reference sequence). This sequence joins TRBV20-1 and TRBJ2-5, with TRBD2 matching over 7 bases. The sequence was obtained from a woman between 25 and 40 years old with Graves' ophthalmopathy. Material for sequencing was blood. DNA of the CDR3: TGCAGTCCTCCCCGGGGGGAAGAGACCCAGTACTTC. It is translated as CSPPRGEETQYF.